One T cell receptor (beta chain) is described in this entry. Its specificity is not known. A J-beta primer mix and a sample-barcoded 5' primer were used in a second PCR of about 7 to 12 cycles. TCRdb reanalysed the 5' RACE reads using MiXCR and keeps one entry per CDR3 protein. The repertoire holds over a million distinct CDR3 sequences, with 42% as singletons. This sample is part of a study of blood T cells in healthy people across ages. Points from the study as a whole: Aged donors had fewer naive CD4+ cells and lower diversity than long-lived donors. Getting older went along with TCR beta diversity per million T cells dropping roughly linearly.

The donors, healthy Caucasians from Russia, were aged roughly 6 to 90. The CDR3 covers 11 residues. The source material was blood. J is TRBJ2-7 and V is TRBV21-1. TRBV21-1 is given as a pseudogene. This TCR was sampled from a woman between 18 and 30 years old in good health. CDR3 nucleotides: TGTGCCAGCATCCGGCAAGGCGAGCAGTACTTC. It translates to CASIRQGEQYF.